This TCR beta chain was documented in a study of control samples from healthy donors and cancer patients (dated by TCRdb to the early 2020s). The library came from the immunoSEQ multiplex PCR assay. TCRdb took this table from immuneACCESS and kept in-frame rearrangements with V and J called. Such tables lack part of the clones; where checked against another copy, unresolved V genes explain under half of the gap, and the rest is unexplained. Across this sample there are roughly 120,000 clones, with over 75% seen only once. Clones ranked in the top ten supply roughly 3.2% of the sample. This clone was seen a single time. It lacks a known antigen. One base away there is no much larger clone; base qualities are not given. The V end loses 2 bases and the J end loses 0 bases, and a stretch of 12 bases separates them. The CDR3 runs 16 amino acids, cysteine and phenylalanine included. Only the CDR3 DNA is retained, 48 bases long and in frame from the first base. For CDR1 and CDR2, the germline V gene lists SGHDT and YYEEEE.

What was sequenced was blood. The sequence was obtained from a man in his fifties in good health. The sequence joins TRBV5-6 to TRBJ1-5, and the D gene may be TRBD1, 5 bases matching. The DNA reads TGTGCCAGCAGCTTATCAAGGACACATAGCAATCAGCCCCAGCATTTT. It is translated as CASSLSRTHSNQPQHF.